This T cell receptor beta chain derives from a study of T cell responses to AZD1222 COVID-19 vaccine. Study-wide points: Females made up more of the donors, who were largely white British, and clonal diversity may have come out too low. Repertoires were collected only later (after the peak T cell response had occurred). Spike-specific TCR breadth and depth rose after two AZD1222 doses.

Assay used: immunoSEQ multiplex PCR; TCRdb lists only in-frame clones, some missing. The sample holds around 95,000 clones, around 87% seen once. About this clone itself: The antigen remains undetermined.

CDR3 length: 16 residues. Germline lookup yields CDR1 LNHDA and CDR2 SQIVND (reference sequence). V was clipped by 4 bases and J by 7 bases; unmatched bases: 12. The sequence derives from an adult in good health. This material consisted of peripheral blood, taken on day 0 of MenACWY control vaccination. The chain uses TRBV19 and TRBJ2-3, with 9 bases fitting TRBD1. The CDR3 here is CASSTARDRVSYTQYF. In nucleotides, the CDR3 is TGTGCCAGTAGTACGGCGCGGGACAGGGTCTCTTATACGCAGTATTTT.